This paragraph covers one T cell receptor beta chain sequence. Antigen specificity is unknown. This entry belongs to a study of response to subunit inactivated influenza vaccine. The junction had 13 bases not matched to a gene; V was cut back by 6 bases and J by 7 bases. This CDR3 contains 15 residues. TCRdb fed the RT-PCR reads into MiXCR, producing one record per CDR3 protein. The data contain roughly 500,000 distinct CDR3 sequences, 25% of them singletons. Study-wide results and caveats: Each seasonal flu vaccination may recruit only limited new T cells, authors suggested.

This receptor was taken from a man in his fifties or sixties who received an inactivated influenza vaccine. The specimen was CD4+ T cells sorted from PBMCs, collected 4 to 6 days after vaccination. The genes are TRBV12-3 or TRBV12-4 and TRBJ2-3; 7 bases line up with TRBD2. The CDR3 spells CASRFSSGERNTQYF. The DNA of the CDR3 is TGTGCCAGCAGATTTTCAAGCGGGGAAAGGAATACGCAGTATTTT.